The clone carrying this T cell receptor beta chain was counted ten times or more. Using its own MiXCR run on the 5' RACE reads, TCRdb lists one record per CDR3 protein. The sample records roughly 350,000 distinct CDR3 sequences, approximately 13% being singletons. The sample originates from a study of identical twins. CDR1 is SEHNR, CDR2 FQNEAQ, per germline (reference sequence). Trimming took 6 bases from V and 5 from J, leaving 11 bases between them. The CDR3 totals 13 residues. These same data were also listed under a study on yellow fever vaccine responses in identical twins.

The source material was CD8+ T cells sorted from blood. V and J are TRBV7-9 and TRBJ2-1; D possibly matches TRBD1 or TRBD2 (7 bases each). The source of this sequence is a woman under 30 in good health. CDR3: CASRSGGDNEQFF. The CDR3, as DNA: TGTGCCAGCAGGTCAGGGGGGGACAATGAGCAGTTCTTC.